This TCR beta chain was sequenced during a study of T cells after yellow fever vaccination. Whole-study context: The SMART-Seq v4 Ultra Low Input method served to prepare the low-cell-number fractions. Findings and caveats of the study: In post-booster samples, most primary-vaccination clones reappeared (roughly 96% CD4, 70% to 90% CD8). Compared with primary, the secondary response was weaker and peaked at day 5, not 15. In FACS-sorted repertoires, abundant clonotypes from the bulk population could appear as contaminants.

Concerning this clonotype itself: As yet, its antigen is unknown.

TCRdb analysed the 5' RACE reads with MiXCR anew, one entry per CDR3 protein. The sample yields some 340,000 distinct CDR3 sequences, about 10% seen once. V trimming: 0 bases; J trimming: 0 bases; junction bases outside the gene matches: 6. The CDR3 extends over 19 amino acids. Germline V CDR1 and CDR2: LGHNA, YSLEER. The receptor was derived from a man aged 18 to 29 who received the YFV17D yellow fever vaccine. Sample: CD4+ T cells sorted from PBMCs, taken 45 days after the yellow fever booster vaccination. This chain joins TRBV4-3 and TRBJ2-1, with 12 bases identical to TRBD2. In nucleotides, the CDR3 is TGCGCCAGCAGCCAAGATCGACTAGCGGGGGTTAGCTCCTACAATGAGCAGTTCTTC. Its translation is CASSQDRLAGVSSYNEQFF.